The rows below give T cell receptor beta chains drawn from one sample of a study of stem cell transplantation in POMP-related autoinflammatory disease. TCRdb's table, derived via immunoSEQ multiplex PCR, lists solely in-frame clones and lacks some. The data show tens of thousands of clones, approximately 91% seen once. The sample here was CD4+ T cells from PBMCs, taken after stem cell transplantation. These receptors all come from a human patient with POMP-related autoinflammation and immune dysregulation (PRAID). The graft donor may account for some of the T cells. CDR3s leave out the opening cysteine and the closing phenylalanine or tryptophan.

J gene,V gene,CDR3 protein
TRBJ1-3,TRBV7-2,ASSWGNTIY
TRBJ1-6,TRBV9,ASSVDGPLH
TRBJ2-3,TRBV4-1,ASSQDPVTSGGIFTDTQY
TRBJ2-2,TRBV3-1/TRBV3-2,ASSHPSGFNTGELF
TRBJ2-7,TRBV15,ATSTPGAYEQY
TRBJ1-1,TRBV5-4,ASSLSTRMNTEAF
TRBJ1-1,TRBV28,ACSRTGITEAF
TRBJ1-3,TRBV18,ASSPRTGEGGNTIY
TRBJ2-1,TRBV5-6,ASSLRMGAGEQF
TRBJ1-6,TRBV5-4,ASSLEQGANSPLH
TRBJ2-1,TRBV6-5,ATVDRNSYNEQF
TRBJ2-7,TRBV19,ASSKLSSGSLPTRQY
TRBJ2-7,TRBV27,ASSFILAGIYEQY
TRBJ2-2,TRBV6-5,ASSYRRAGELF
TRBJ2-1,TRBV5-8,ASSLAQSGGPYNEQF
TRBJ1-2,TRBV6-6,ASSPPEGTFYGYT